This entry lists 28 T cell receptor beta chains sequenced from one sample in a study of T cell changes during pregnancy in multiple sclerosis. Data came from immunoSEQ multiplex PCR; TCRdb stores just in-frame clones and leaves some out. The sample holds tens of thousands of clones, around 96% seen once. The material was CD8+ T cells from peripheral blood mononuclear cells, obtained after pregnancy. The receptors were sampled from a female donor with multiple sclerosis, enrolled in a pregnancy study.

The CDR3 protein is CSVSDRTLYGYTF. The CDR3 DNA reads TGCAGCGTATCGGACAGGACGCTCTATGGCTACACCTTC. This chain uses TRBV29-1 with TRBJ1-2; 7 bases are shared with TRBD1. V lost 6 bases to trimming and J lost 4 bases; unmatched junction nucleotides: 8. The CDR3 runs to 13 residues. In germline, CDR1 is SQVTM, CDR2 ANQGSEA.

CDR3 residues: CASMEIPGANVLTF. As DNA, the CDR3 is TGCGCCAGCATGGAGATTCCTGGGGCCAACGTCCTGACTTTC. This chain links TRBV4-1 with TRBJ2-6; D is uncertain. Germline V gives CDR1 MGHRA, CDR2 YSYEKL. Trimming left V 7 bases short and J 2 bases short, with 9 bases between. There are 14 residues in the CDR3.

The CDR3 loop reads CASRAGGPAGGLETQYF. In nucleotides, the CDR3 is TGCGCCAGCAGGGCAGGGGGTCCAGCGGGAGGTTTGGAGACCCAGTACTTC. This chain uses TRBV4-1 with TRBJ2-5, with TRBD2 matching 9 bases. The V segment lost 6 bases and the J segment 5 bases; nucleotides outside the gene matches: 16. The CDR3 consists of 17 residues. CDR1 MGHRA and CDR2 YSYEKL come from the germline V gene.

The chain joins TRBV19 to TRBJ1-2; D may be TRBD1 (6 bases). V lost 5 bases and J 9 bases, leaving 13 bases between the germline ends. The V gene's germline CDR1 is LNHDA and CDR2 SQIVND (reference sequence). The CDR3 has 12 amino acids. CDR3 bases: TGTGCCAGTAGTGCCTACAGGGAGAGCTACACCTTC. It is translated as CASSAYRESYTF.

V and J are TRBV19 and TRBJ1-1; 8 nucleotides agree with TRBD1. V gave up 9 bases and J gave up 8 bases; unmatched junction bases: 2. Germline loops: CDR1 LNHDA, CDR2 SQIVND (reference sequence). The CDR3 length is 10 residues. CDR3 amino acids: CASSGGEAFF. CDR3 DNA: TGTGCCAGCTCAGGGGGCGAAGCTTTCTTT.

The V and J genes are TRBV7-3 and TRBJ1-2; D is unclear. CDR1 and CDR2 from the germline V gene are SGHTA and FQGTGA. This CDR3 has 18 amino acids. The V end was cut by 1 base, the J end by 2 bases, with 20 bases between. The CDR3 nucleotides are TGTGCCAGCAGCTTAAGAAGTCGGGAAAATAGCATGAACTATGGCTACACCTTC. Amino acids: CASSLRSRENSMNYGYTF. The full variable domain, completed using reference TRBV7-3 and TRBJ1-2, is GAGVSQTPSNKVTEKGKYVELRCDPISGHTALYWYRQSLGQGPEFLIYFQGTGAADDSGLPNDRFFAVRPEGSVSTLKIQRTERGDSAVYLCASSLRSRENSMNYGYTFGSGTRLTVV.

The chain links TRBV6-1 to TRBJ1-2; D gene unclear. Germline-derived CDR1 and CDR2 are MNHNS and SASEGT. V was cut by 4 bases and J by 4 bases, with 4 bases left in between. This CDR3 is built from 11 residues. In nucleotides, the CDR3 is TGTGCCAGCAGTGGAGGCTATGGCTACACCTTC. It yields the protein CASSGGYGYTF.

This chain links TRBV6-5 with TRBJ2-5; tentative D call: TRBD1 (6 bases). The CDR3 is 15 amino acids. V shed 3 bases and J shed 5 bases, with 16 bases lying between them. Germline CDR1 reads MNHEY; CDR2 reads SVGAGI. The CDR3 coding sequence is TGTGCCAGCAGTTATGGCCAGGGGATCTGGGAGACCCAGTACTTC. This codes for CASSYGQGIWETQYF.

CDR3 bases: TGTGCCAGCAGCCAATCCAAGCCTAGCGATTCGAACACCGGGGAGCTGTTTTTT. It translates to CASSQSKPSDSNTGELFF. This rearrangement joins TRBV16 to TRBJ2-2, with D maybe TRBD2 (6 bases). The germline V gene encodes CDR1 KGHSY and CDR2 FQNENV. This CDR3 contains 18 residues. V was clipped by 0 bases and J by 0 bases, with 14 bases between them.

The rearrangement joins TRBV6-1 to TRBJ2-7; 7 bases line up with TRBD1. Trimming took 5 bases from V and 5 from J; bases not matched to a gene: 9. This CDR3 comprises 14 residues. Looked up from germline, CDR1 is MNHNS and CDR2 is SASEGT. The DNA of the CDR3 is TGTGCCAGCAGTCAGAGACAGGGTAGCGACGAGCAGTACTTC. It yields the protein CASSQRQGSDEQYF.

The rearrangement joins TRBV4-1 to TRBJ2-5; D not certain. The germline V gene encodes CDR1 MGHRA and CDR2 YSYEKL. Trimming took off 1 base at V and 3 bases at J, with 9 bases between the two ends. The CDR3 is made up of 14 amino acids. CDR3 DNA: TGCGCCAGCAGCCAAGGAGGAAACGAAGAGACCCAGTACTTC. Its translation is CASSQGGNEETQYF.

The chain recombines TRBV27 with TRBJ2-7; 7 nucleotides line up with TRBD1. Germline values: CDR1 MNHEY, CDR2 SMNVEV (reference sequence). This CDR3 is 13 amino acids long. V shed 6 bases, J shed 4 bases, and the junction held 6 bases outside the gene matches. The CDR3 DNA reads TGTGCCAGCAGGCCGATGACAGGGTACGAGCAGTACTTC. Its protein product is CASRPMTGYEQYF.

The rearrangement uses TRBV28 and TRBJ2-1, with a tentative D call TRBD2 (6 bases). CDR3 size: 13 residues. Trimming removed 5 bases at V and 8 bases at J, with 13 bases between. Germline V gene data show CDR1 as MDHEN and CDR2 as SYDVKM. CDR3 bases: TGTGCCAGCAGTCCCCTGACTAGTTATGAGCAGTTCTTC. Residues: CASSPLTSYEQFF.

The chain combines TRBV11-2 with TRBJ2-7; 9 bases fit TRBD2. CDR1 is SGHAT and CDR2 is FQNNGV in the germline V gene. V gave up 5 bases and J gave up 7 bases; unmatched junction bases: 6. This CDR3 is 13 amino acids long. CDR3 amino acids: CASSTGTSWEQYF. DNA of the CDR3: TGTGCCAGCAGCACCGGGACTAGCTGGGAGCAGTACTTC.

V is TRBV10-3 and J is TRBJ1-2, with D hard to call. The CDR3 is 15 amino acids. The germline V gene encodes CDR1 ENHRY and CDR2 SYGVKD. Trimming cost V 0 bases and J 3 bases, with 11 bases left between them. Here the CDR3 DNA reads TGTGCCATCAGTGAGTCGAGGGTATCGGACTATGGCTACACCTTC. Protein: CAISESRVSDYGYTF.

The DNA for the CDR3 is TGCGCCAGCAGCCAAGATAGGGGAGGCTCCTACAATGAGCAGTTCTTC. It is translated as CASSQDRGGSYNEQFF. The chain recombines TRBV4-3 with TRBJ2-1; TRBD2 might be the D (6 bases). CDR3 length: 16 residues. Trimming removed 0 bases from V and 0 bases from J, with 9 bases in between. Germline assignment: CDR1 LGHNA and CDR2 YSLEER.

The chain joins TRBV27 to TRBJ2-6, with 8 bases identical to TRBD1. Per germline, CDR1 MNHEY and CDR2 SMNVEV (reference sequence). There are 16 residues in the CDR3. V shed 6 bases and J 2 bases; nucleotides not matched to a gene: 6. CDR3 loop: CASRTGAWAGANVLTF. CDR3 coding DNA: TGTGCCAGCAGGACAGGGGCCTGGGCTGGGGCCAACGTCCTGACTTTC.

V usage is TRBV19 and J usage is TRBJ2-1; 8 bases line up with TRBD2. The V gene end was trimmed by 5 bases and the J gene end by 7 bases; junction bases not matched to a gene: 4. Germline V gene data show CDR1 as LNHDA and CDR2 as SQIVND (reference sequence). This CDR3 comprises 13 residues. CDR3 loop: CASSAGTSNEQFF. The CDR3 DNA reads as TGTGCCAGTAGTGCAGGGACTAGTAATGAGCAGTTCTTC.

The V gene is TRBV29-1, the J gene TRBJ2-7, with 8 bases identical to TRBD1. There are 13 residues in the CDR3. Germline CDR1 reads SQVTM; CDR2 reads ANQGSEA. The J segment lost 3 bases and the V segment lost 5 bases, leaving 6 bases of the junction unmatched. CDR3: CSVPGQDLYEQYF. CDR3 bases: TGCAGCGTTCCGGGACAGGACCTCTACGAGCAGTACTTC.

The chain has TRBV9 and TRBJ2-1; D remains ambiguous. CDR1 is SGDLS and CDR2 is YYNGEE in the germline V gene. Trimming removed 0 bases at V and 2 bases at J, with 6 bases between. CDR3 length equals 14 residues. CDR3 residues: CASSVDFPYNEQFF. The DNA of the CDR3 is TGTGCCAGCAGCGTAGACTTCCCCTACAATGAGCAGTTCTTC.

V usage is TRBV15 and J usage is TRBJ1-5, with TRBD1 matching 7 bases. The germline gives CDR1 LNHNV, CDR2 YYDKDF (reference sequence). Losses at the gene ends were 0 bases for V and 6 bases for J; bases not matched to a gene: 8. The CDR3 has 16 residues. The CDR3 loop reads CATSRDRTGLGQPQHF. The CDR3 coding sequence is TGTGCCACCAGCAGAGATAGGACAGGCCTCGGTCAGCCCCAGCATTTT.

V and J are TRBV5-1 and TRBJ2-7; no firm D call. This CDR3 region has 17 residues. Trimming cost V 1 base and J 5 bases, with 22 bases left between them. Germline V lookup: CDR1 SGHRS, CDR2 YFSETQ. CDR3 sequence: CASSLNGGTFSFHEQYF. The CDR3 region has the DNA TGCGCCAGCAGCTTGAACGGCGGTACATTTTCCTTCCACGAGCAGTACTTC. The full variable domain, in which reference TRBV5-1 and TRBJ2-7 provide the parts outside the CDR3, is KAGVTQTPRYLIKTRGQQVTLSCSPISGHRSVSWYQQTPGQGLQFLFEYFSETQRNKGNFPGRFSGRQFSNSRSEMNVSTLELGDSALYLCASSLNGGTFSFHEQYFGPGTRLTVT.

The J gene is TRBJ2-7, the V gene TRBV2, with 9 bases aligning to TRBD1. V shed 4 bases and J 7 bases; nucleotides not matched to a gene: 8. Germline V CDR1 and CDR2: SNHLY, FYNNEI. This CDR3 has 14 amino acids. The chain's CDR3 is CASSAAGTGWEQYF. The CDR3 DNA reads TGTGCCAGCAGTGCAGCCGGGACAGGGTGGGAGCAGTACTTC. The complete variable domain, with remaining parts taken from reference TRBV2 and TRBJ2-7, reads EPEVTQTPSHQVTQMGQEVILRCVPISNHLYFYWYRQILGQKVEFLVSFYNNEISEKSEIFDDQFSVERPDGSNFTLKIRSTKLEDSAMYFCASSAAGTGWEQYFGPGTRLTVT.

This clone has just one count. This sequence joins TRBV2 and TRBJ2-5; 9 bases match TRBD1. Germline-derived CDR1 and CDR2 are SNHLY and FYNNEI. V gave up 1 base and J gave up 5 bases; unmatched junction bases: 5. CDR3 length: 15 residues. The CDR3 DNA reads as TGTGCCAGCAGTGAAGGGGGGACAGGGCGGGAGACCCAGTACTTC. This encodes CASSEGGTGRETQYF.

The J gene is TRBJ2-7, the V gene TRBV5-1; 7 bases align to TRBD1. CDR1 is SGHRS and CDR2 is YFSETQ in the germline V gene. V shed 1 base, J shed 0 bases, and the junction held 10 bases outside the gene matches. The CDR3 length is 17 residues. As DNA, the CDR3 is TGCGCCAGCAGCTTGAGTTGGACAGGCCAAAGCTCCTACGAGCAGTACTTC. Translating gives CASSLSWTGQSSYEQYF.

A word on this clone: A junction boundary mismatches the germline segment, possibly from a read error. The chain links TRBV7-7 to TRBJ2-5; 11 bases map to TRBD1. This CDR3 has 15 residues. Germline CDR1 reads SSHAT; CDR2 reads FNYEAQ (reference sequence). Written as DNA, the CDR3 is TGTGCTAGCAGCTTAGGGGACAGGGGGGGAGAGACCCAGTACTTC. This codes for CASSLGDRGGETQYF. Full variable domain (remainder filled in from reference TRBV7-7 and TRBJ2-5): GAGVSQSPRYKVTKRGQDVTLRCDPISSHATLYWYQQALGQGPEFLTYFNYEAQPDKSGLPSDRFSAERPEGSISTLTIQRTEQRDSAMYRCASSLGDRGGETQYFGPGTRLLVL.

This clone is a singleton in its sample. The V and J genes are TRBV28 and TRBJ2-5; D remains unclear. This CDR3 contains 14 residues. CDR1 is MDHEN, CDR2 SYDVKM, per germline. Trimming pared 5 bases from V and 5 bases from J, leaving 15 bases between. The CDR3 loop reads CASSLTVLGETQYF. The CDR3 DNA follows: TGTGCCAGCAGTCTTACGGTCCTCGGGGAGACCCAGTACTTC.

V and J are TRBV5-1 and TRBJ2-2; 11 nucleotides line up with TRBD1. CDR1 SGHRS and CDR2 YFSETQ come from the germline V gene. The length of the CDR3 is 15 residues. J was trimmed by 6 bases and V by 4 bases; bases with no gene match: 5. In DNA form, the CDR3 reads TGCGCCAGCAGCGGTGGACAGGGGGCGTCCGGGGAGCTGTTTTTT. Protein product: CASSGGQGASGELFF.